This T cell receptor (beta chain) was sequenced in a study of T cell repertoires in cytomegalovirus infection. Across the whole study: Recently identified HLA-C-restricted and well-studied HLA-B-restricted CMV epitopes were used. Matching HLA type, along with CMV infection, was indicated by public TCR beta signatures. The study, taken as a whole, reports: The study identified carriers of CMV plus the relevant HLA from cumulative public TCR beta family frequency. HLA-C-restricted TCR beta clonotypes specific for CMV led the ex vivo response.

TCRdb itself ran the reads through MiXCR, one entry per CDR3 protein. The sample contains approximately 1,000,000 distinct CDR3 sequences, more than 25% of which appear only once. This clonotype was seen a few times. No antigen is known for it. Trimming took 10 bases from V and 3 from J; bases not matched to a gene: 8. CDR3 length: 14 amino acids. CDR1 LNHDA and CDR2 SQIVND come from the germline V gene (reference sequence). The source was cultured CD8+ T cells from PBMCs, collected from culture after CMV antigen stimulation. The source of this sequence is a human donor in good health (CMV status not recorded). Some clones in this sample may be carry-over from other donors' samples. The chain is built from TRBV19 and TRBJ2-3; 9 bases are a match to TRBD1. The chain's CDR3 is CATTTGQGTDTQYF. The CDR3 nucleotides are TGTGCCACTACGACGGGACAGGGAACAGATACGCAGTATTTT.